Listed below are T cell receptor beta chains from one sample, sequenced in a study of shared clonotypes between healthy human individuals. Clones were read by immunoSEQ multiplex PCR, and TCRdb kept only the in-frame ones, dropping some. The sample contains over a million clones, around 78% of which appear only once. The source material was memory CD4+ T cells from PBMCs. The receptor source for this set is a young man in good health. Some clones in this sample may be carry-over from other donors' samples. Each CDR3 is given with its conserved first and last residue. Each record gives: clone size, J gene, V gene, D gene, CDR3 protein, CDR3 DNA. D genes are given only for firm matches. Size is omitted from some rows. Given values are once, few, many or a class for expanded clones.

-,TRBJ2-3,TRBV4-2,TRBD2,CASSQAASGGYTDTQYF,TGTGCCAGCAGCCAAGCGGCTAGCGGAGGCTACACAGATACGCAGTATTTT
-,TRBJ2-6,TRBV25-1,-,CASLTGANVLTF,TGTGCCAGCCTAACTGGGGCCAACGTCCTGACTTTC
once,TRBJ1-4,TRBV4-2,TRBD1,CASSRGTAGAANEKLFF,TGTGCCAGCAGCCGCGGGACAGCCGGAGCGGCTAATGAAAAACTGTTTTTT
-,TRBJ2-7,TRBV10-3,-,CAITEGSHEQYF,TGTGCCATCACCGAGGGGTCCCACGAGCAGTACTTC
-,TRBJ2-1,TRBV6-1,TRBD2,CASSALAVGEQFF,TGTGCCAGCAGTGCCCTAGCGGTGGGTGAGCAGTTCTTC
-,TRBJ2-7,TRBV20-1,-,CSNREGTF,TGCAGCAACAGGGAGGGAACGTTC
-,TRBJ1-2,TRBV5-1,TRBD1,CASSLRQGRDGYTF,TGCGCCAGCAGCTTGAGACAGGGCAGGGATGGCTACACCTTC
few,TRBJ2-7,TRBV7-9,-,CASSYHSYEQYF,TGTGCCAGCAGCTACCACAGTTACGAGCAGTACTTC
-,TRBJ2-7,TRBV6-1,TRBD1,CASSEGDSTLYEQYF,TGTGCCAGCAGTGAGGGGGACAGCACCCTCTACGAGCAGTACTTC
-,TRBJ1-5,TRBV7-9,-,CASSLDNPPQHF,TGTGCCAGCAGCTTAGACAACCCGCCCCAGCATTTT
few,TRBJ2-6,TRBV18,TRBD1,CASSLDRASSGANVLTF,TGTGCCAGCTCATTAGACAGGGCCAGCTCTGGGGCCAACGTCCTGACTTTC
-,TRBJ2-2,TRBV5-4,-,CASSLTDGELFF,TGTGCCAGCAGCCTGACCGACGGGGAGCTGTTTTTT
-,TRBJ1-1,TRBV18,-,CASSSDRYTEAFF,TGTGCCAGCTCATCGGACAGATACACTGAAGCTTTCTTT
-,TRBJ1-2,TRBV30,-,CAWSPRQGYGYTF,TGTGCCTGGAGTCCTCGGCAGGGTTATGGCTACACCTTC
-,TRBJ1-5,TRBV30,-,CAWSKRGGQPQHF,TGTGCCTGGAGTAAAAGGGGGGGGCAGCCCCAGCATTTT
-,TRBJ1-3,TRBV9,-,CASSRQRYPGNTIYF,TGTGCCAGCAGCAGACAGCGCTACCCGGGAAACACCATATATTTT
-,TRBJ2-7,TRBV5-1,TRBD1,CASNPSGTGLYEQYF,TGCGCCAGCAACCCCTCCGGGACAGGGTTGTACGAGCAGTACTTC
-,TRBJ2-1,TRBV7-8,TRBD2,CASSLIVGTSSYNEQFF,TGTGCCAGCAGCTTAATTGTCGGGACTAGCTCCTACAATGAGCAGTTCTTC
-,TRBJ2-1,TRBV29-1,TRBD2,CSVEGGQGRSYNEQFF,TGCAGCGTCGAGGGAGGGCAGGGAAGGTCCTACAATGAGCAGTTCTTC
-,TRBJ2-1,TRBV5-4,-,CASSLLNNEQFF,TGTGCCAGCAGCTTGTTAAACAATGAGCAGTTCTTC